Each of the 14 T cell receptor beta chains below was sequenced from the same sample in a study of identical twins. TCRdb re-called the 5' RACE reads through MiXCR, storing one row per CDR3 protein. The sample has some 1,700,000 distinct CDR3 sequences, under 35% seen once; the top ten hold under 0.35%. The source material was cord blood. Receptors originate from a newborn girl in good health.

This clonotype was recorded a few times. The junction and the germline gene differ at one end; a read error may be behind it. The V and J genes are TRBV7-7 and TRBJ2-1; the match to TRBD2 covers 8 bases. This CDR3 region has 16 residues. Per germline, CDR1 SSHAT and CDR2 FNYEAQ (reference sequence). This chain's CDR3 is CASSARSGSGYNEQFF. CDR3 DNA: TGTGCTAGCAGCGCCCGGAGCGGGAGCGGTTACAATGAGCAGTTCTTC. The full variable domain, rest sourced from reference TRBV7-7 and TRBJ2-1, is GAGVSQSPRYKVTKRGQDVTLRCDPISSHATLYWYQQALGQGPEFLTYFNYEAQPDKSGLPSDRFSAERPEGSISTLTIQRTEQRDSAMYRCASSARSGSGYNEQFFGPGTRLTVL.

This clonotype has more than one count but fewer than ten. The chain couples TRBV27 to TRBJ2-3; weak D call: TRBD1 (6 bases). Between the trimmed V and J ends, which lost 3 bases and 0 bases, there was a span of 13 bases. Germline values: CDR1 MNHEY, CDR2 SMNVEV (reference sequence). This CDR3 region has 16 residues. CDR3 protein: CASSFLGHLSTDTQYF. The CDR3 DNA reads as TGTGCCAGCAGTTTTTTGGGACACCTTAGCACAGATACGCAGTATTTT.

The chain is built from TRBV2 and TRBJ2-7; TRBD1 might be the D (6 bases). V was shortened by 8 bases and J by 0 bases, with 11 bases between the two germline ends. This CDR3 is built from 13 residues. Germline CDR1 reads SNHLY; CDR2 reads FYNNEI. Here the CDR3 DNA reads TGTGCCAGCCACAGGGCCCTCTCCTACGAGCAGTACTTC. The encoded protein is CASHRALSYEQYF.

This rearrangement joins TRBV20-1 to TRBJ2-1; 14 bases fit TRBD2. Germline CDR1 reads DFQATT; CDR2 reads SNEGSKA (reference sequence). This CDR3 is built from 18 residues. Trimming at V came to 2 bases and at J to 0 bases, leaving 6 bases not matched to a gene. The CDR3, as DNA: TGCAGTGCTAGATCCGGGACTAGCGGGGGAGTCTCCTACAATGAGCAGTTCTTC. This gives the protein CSARSGTSGGVSYNEQFF.

This clonotype was counted a few times. V and J are TRBV20-1 and TRBJ2-7; 11 nucleotides agree with TRBD1. CDR1 is DFQATT, CDR2 SNEGSKA, per germline (reference sequence). Germline trimming cut 1 base from V and 3 bases from J; bases unmatched to any gene: 5. CDR3 size: 15 residues. CDR3 bases: TGCAGTGCTAGAGGGGACAGGGGGAAGTTCTACGAGCAGTACTTC. It yields the protein CSARGDRGKFYEQYF.

Many counts were recorded for this clonotype. This sequence may be a read error, since a much larger clone differs from it by one base. The V and J genes are TRBV9 and TRBJ2-5; no firm D call. Germline V lookup: CDR1 SGDLS, CDR2 YYNGEE. V dropped 0 bases and J dropped 4 bases, with 1 base sitting between them. The CDR3 spans 11 residues. CDR3 DNA sequence: TGTGCCAGCAGCGTAGTAGAGACCCAGTACTTC. Residues: CASSVVETQYF.

The V and J genes are TRBV7-2 and TRBJ2-3, with TRBD1 identical over 7 bases. The germline CDR1 and CDR2 sequences are SGHTA and FQGNSA. Trimming at V came to 0 bases and at J to 4 bases, leaving 10 bases not matched to a gene. CDR3 length equals 17 residues. CDR3 in DNA: TGTGCCAGCAGCTTAGCGACAGGGTTCTCTATACCAGATACGCAGTATTTT. Encoded protein: CASSLATGFSIPDTQYF.

CDR3 bases: TGCGCCAGCAGCTTGGACACCACACAAGAGACCCAGTACTTC. Encoded protein: CASSLDTTQETQYF. The chain has TRBV5-1 and TRBJ2-5; no reliable D call. Trimming pared 0 bases from V and 2 bases from J, leaving 8 bases between. Germline V gene sequence: CDR1 SGHRS, CDR2 YFSETQ. The length of the CDR3 is 14 residues.

The V gene is TRBV6-6, the J gene TRBJ2-7; TRBD2 matches at 14 bases. V was clipped by 4 bases and J by 0 bases; unmatched bases: 5. The CDR3 extends over 17 amino acids. Germline V CDR1 and CDR2: MNHNY, SVGAGI (reference sequence). This chain's CDR3 is CASSWTSGRINSYEQYF. In DNA form, the CDR3 reads TGTGCCAGCAGTTGGACTAGCGGGAGGATAAACTCCTACGAGCAGTACTTC.

Turning to this clonotype: A much larger clone lies a single base off, so this may be a read error. The rearrangement joins TRBV11-2 to TRBJ2-4; D ambiguous. The CDR3 has 14 amino acids. Trimming removed 4 bases from V and 1 base from J, with 8 bases in between. Germline lookup yields CDR1 SGHAT and CDR2 FQNNGV. DNA for the CDR3: TGTGCCAGCAGCTCCCTGGGGGCCAAAAACATTCAGTACTTC. Its translation: CASSSLGAKNIQYF.

This clonotype was detected only a few times. V is TRBV5-1 and J is TRBJ1-5; D gene uncertain. V was pared by 4 bases and J by 9 bases, with 14 bases between. Germline CDR1 and CDR2: SGHRS and YFSETQ. The CDR3 length is 13 residues. The DNA of the CDR3 is TGCGCCAGCAGCCGCAAACCGGGAGGGCCCCAGCATTTT. This encodes CASSRKPGGPQHF.

This chain's CDR3 is CASSQDLTGFATGELFF. The DNA of the CDR3 is TGTGCCAGCAGCCAAGATCTCACAGGGTTTGCCACCGGGGAGCTGTTTTTT. This sequence joins TRBV3-1 and TRBJ2-2; a possible D gene is TRBD1 (6 bases). Trimming pared 0 bases from V and 4 bases from J, leaving 15 bases between. CDR1 is LGHDT and CDR2 is YNNKEL in the germline V gene (reference sequence). The CDR3 has 17 residues.

This clonotype occurred many times. In DNA, the CDR3 is TGTGCCAGCAGCGAGACAGGGGCCTACGAGCAGTACTTC. This translates into CASSETGAYEQYF. The J gene is TRBJ2-7, the V gene TRBV28, with 8 bases matching TRBD1. J was trimmed by 2 bases and V by 6 bases; bases with no gene match: 3. The germline V gene encodes CDR1 MDHEN and CDR2 SYDVKM. CDR3 length: 13 amino acids.

This chain connects TRBV2 to TRBJ1-6; a weak D match, TRBD1 (6 bases). The germline V gene has CDR1 SNHLY and CDR2 FYNNEI. The CDR3 runs to 18 residues. The germline V and J ends were trimmed by 5 bases and 7 bases, with 24 bases remaining between them. This CDR3 is CASSPLWQGFGGNSPLHF. In nucleotides, the CDR3 is TGTGCCAGCAGTCCATTGTGGCAGGGGTTCGGAGGGAATTCACCCCTCCACTTT.